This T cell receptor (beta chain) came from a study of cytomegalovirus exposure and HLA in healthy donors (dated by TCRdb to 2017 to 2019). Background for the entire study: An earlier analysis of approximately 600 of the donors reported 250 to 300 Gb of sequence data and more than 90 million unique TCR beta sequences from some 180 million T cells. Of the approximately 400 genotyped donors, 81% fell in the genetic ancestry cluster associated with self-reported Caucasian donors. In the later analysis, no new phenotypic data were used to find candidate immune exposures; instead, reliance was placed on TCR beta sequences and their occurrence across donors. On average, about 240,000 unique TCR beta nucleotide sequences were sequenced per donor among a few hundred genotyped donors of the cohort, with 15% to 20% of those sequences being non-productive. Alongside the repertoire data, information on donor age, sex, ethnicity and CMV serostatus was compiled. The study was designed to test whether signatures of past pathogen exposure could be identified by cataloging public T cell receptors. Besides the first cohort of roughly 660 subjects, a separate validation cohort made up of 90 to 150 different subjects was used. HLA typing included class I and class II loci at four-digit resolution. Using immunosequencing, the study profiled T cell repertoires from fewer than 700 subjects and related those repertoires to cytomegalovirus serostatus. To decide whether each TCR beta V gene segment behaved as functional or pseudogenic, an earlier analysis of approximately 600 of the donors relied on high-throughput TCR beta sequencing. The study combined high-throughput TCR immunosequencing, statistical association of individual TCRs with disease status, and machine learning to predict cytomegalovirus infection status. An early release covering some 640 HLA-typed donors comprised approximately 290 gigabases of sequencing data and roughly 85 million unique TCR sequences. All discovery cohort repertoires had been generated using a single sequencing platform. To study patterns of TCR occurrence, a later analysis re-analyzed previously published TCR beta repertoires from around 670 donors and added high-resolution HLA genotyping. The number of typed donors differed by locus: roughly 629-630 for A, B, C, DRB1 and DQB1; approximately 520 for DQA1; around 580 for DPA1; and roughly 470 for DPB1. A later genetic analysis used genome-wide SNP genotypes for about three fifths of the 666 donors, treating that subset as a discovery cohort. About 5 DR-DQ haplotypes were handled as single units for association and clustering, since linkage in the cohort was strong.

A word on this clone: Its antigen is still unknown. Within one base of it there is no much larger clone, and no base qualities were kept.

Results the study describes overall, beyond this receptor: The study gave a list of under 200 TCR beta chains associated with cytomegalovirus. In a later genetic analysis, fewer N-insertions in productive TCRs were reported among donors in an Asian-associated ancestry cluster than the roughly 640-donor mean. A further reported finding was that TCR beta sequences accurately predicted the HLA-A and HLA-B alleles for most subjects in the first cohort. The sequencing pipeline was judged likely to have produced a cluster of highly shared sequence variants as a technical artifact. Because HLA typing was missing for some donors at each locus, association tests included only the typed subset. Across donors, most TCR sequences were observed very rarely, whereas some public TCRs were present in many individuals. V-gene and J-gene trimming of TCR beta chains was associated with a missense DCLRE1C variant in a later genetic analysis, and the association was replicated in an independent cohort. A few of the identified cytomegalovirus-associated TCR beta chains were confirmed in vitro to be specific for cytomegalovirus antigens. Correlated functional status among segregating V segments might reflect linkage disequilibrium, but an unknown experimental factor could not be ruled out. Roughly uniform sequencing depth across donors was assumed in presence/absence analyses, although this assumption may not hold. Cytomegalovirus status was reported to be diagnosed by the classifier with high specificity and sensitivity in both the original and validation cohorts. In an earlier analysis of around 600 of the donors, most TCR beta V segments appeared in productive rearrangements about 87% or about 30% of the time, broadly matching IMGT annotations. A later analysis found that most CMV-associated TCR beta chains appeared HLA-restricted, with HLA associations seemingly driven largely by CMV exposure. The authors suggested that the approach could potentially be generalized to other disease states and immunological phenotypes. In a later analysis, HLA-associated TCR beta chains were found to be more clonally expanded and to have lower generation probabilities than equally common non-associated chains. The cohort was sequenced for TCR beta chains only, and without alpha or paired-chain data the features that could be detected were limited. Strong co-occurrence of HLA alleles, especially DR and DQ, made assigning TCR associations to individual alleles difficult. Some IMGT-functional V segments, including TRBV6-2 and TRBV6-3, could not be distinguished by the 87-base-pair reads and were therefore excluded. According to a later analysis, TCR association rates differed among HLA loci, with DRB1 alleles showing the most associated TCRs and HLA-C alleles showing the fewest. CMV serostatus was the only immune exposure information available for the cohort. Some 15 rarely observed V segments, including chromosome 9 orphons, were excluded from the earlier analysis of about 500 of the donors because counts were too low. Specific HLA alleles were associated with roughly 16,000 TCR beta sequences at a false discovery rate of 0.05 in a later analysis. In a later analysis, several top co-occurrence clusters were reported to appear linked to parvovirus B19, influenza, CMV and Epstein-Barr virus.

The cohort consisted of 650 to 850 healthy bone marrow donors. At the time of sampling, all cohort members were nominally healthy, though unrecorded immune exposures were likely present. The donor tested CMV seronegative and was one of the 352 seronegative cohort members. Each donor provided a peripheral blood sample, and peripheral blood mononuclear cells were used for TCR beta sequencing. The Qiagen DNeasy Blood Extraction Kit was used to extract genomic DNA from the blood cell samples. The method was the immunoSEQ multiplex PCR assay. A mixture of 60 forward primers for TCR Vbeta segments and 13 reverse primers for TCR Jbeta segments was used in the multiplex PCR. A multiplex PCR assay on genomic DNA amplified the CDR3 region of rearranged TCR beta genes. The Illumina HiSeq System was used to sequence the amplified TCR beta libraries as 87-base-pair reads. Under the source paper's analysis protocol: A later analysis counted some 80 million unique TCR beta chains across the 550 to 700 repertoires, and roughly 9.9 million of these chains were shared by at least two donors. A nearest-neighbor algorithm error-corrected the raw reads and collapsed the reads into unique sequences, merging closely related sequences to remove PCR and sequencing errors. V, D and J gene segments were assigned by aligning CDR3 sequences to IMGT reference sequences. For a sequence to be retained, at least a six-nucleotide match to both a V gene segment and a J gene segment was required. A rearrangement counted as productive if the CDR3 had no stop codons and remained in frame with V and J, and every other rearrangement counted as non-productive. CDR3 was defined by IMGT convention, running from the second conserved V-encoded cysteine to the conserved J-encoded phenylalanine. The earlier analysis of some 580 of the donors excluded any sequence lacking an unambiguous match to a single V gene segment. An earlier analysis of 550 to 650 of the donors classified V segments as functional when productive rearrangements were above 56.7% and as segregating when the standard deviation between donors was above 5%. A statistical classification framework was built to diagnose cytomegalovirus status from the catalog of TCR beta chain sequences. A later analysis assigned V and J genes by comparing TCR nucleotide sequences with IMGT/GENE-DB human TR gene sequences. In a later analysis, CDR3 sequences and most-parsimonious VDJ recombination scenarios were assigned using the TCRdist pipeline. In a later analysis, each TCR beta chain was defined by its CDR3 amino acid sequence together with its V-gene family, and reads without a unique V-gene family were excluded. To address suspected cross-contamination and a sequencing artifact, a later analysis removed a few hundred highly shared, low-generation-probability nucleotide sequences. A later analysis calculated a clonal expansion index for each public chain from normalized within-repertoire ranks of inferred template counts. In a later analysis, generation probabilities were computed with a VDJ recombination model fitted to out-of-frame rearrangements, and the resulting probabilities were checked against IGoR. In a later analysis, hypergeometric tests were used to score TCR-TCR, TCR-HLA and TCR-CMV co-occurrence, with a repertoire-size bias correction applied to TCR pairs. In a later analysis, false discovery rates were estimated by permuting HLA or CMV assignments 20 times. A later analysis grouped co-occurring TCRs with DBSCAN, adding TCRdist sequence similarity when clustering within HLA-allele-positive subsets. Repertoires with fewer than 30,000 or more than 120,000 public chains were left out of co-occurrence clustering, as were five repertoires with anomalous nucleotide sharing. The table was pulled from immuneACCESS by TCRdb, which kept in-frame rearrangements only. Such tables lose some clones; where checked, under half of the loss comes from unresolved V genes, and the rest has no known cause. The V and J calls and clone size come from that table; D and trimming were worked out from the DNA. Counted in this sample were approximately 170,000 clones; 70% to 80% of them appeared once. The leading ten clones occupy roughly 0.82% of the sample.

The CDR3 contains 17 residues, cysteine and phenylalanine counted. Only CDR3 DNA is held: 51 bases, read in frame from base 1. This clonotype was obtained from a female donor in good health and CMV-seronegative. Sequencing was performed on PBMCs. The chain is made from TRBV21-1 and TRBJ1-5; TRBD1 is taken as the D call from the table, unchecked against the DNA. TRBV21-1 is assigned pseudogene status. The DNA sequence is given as TGTGCCAGCAGCAAATCCGTGTGGGACAGGGGTGATCAGCCCCAGCATTTT. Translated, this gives CASSKSVWDRGDQPQHF.